The source of this T cell receptor (beta chain) is a study of response to subunit inactivated influenza vaccine. This clonotype showed up just a few times. Antigen: not known. The CDR3 totals 14 residues. With 0 bases removed from V and 3 bases from J, the gap between germline ends came to 9 bases. Germline V lookup: CDR1 LGHNA, CDR2 YSLEER. MiXCR, applied by TCRdb to the RT-PCR reads, yields one record per CDR3 protein. Found here are about 650,000 distinct CDR3 sequences, more than 15% of them singletons; the top ten hold 11%. Broader study findings: Each seasonal flu vaccination may recruit only limited new T cells, authors suggested.

The TCR was taken from a man aged 50-59 years who received an inactivated influenza vaccine. The starting material was PBMCs from blood, obtained 11 to 12 days after vaccination. The V gene is TRBV4-3, the J gene TRBJ2-7; D is unresolved. The chain's CDR3 is CASSQDWGFYEQYF. Here the CDR3 DNA reads TGCGCCAGCAGCCAAGATTGGGGATTCTACGAGCAGTACTTC.